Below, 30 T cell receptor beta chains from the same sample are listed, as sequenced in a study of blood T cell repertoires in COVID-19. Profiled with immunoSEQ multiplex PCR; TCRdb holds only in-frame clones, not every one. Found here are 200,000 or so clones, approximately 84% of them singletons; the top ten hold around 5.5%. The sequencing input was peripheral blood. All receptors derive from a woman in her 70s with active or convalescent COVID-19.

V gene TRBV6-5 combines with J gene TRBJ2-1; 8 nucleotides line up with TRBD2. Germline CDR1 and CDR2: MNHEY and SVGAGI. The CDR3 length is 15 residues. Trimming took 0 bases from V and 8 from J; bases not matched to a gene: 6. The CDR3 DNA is TGTGCCAGCAGTTACTCGCGGGGGGCGCTTGATGAGCAGTTCTTC. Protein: CASSYSRGALDEQFF.

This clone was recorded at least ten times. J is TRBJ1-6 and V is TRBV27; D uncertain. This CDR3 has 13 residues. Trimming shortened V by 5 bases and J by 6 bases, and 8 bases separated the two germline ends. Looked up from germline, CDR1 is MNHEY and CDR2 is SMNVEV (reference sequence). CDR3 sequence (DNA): TGTGCCAGCAGTGCGTACGGTAATTCACCCCTCCACTTT. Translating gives CASSAYGNSPLHF.

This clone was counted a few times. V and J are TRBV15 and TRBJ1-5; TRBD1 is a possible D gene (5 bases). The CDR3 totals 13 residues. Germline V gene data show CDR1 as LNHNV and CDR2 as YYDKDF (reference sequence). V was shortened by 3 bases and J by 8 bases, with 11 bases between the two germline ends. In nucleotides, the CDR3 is TGTGCCACCAGCAGCGGGGGATTTGAGCCCCAGCATTTT. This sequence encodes CATSSGGFEPQHF.

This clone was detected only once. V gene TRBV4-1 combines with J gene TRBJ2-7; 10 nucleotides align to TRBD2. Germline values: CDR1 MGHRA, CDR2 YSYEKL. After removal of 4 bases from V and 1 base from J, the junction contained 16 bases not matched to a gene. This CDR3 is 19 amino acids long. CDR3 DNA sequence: TGCGCCAGCAGCCCCAGAGGGCTAGCGGGAGTAAGAGGGTCCTACGAGCAGTACTTC. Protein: CASSPRGLAGVRGSYEQYF.

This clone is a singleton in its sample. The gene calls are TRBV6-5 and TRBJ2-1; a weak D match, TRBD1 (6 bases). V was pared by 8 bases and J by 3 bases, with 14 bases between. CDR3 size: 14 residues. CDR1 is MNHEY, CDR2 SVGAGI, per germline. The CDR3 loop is CASGRQDLYNEQFF. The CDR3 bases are TGTGCCAGCGGGAGACAGGACCTCTACAATGAGCAGTTCTTC.

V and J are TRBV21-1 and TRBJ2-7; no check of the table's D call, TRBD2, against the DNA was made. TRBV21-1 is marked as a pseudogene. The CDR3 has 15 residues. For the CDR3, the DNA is TGTGCCAGCAGCAAAGAAGAGGGCCTCAACCACGAGCAGTACTTC. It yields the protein CASSKEEGLNHEQYF.

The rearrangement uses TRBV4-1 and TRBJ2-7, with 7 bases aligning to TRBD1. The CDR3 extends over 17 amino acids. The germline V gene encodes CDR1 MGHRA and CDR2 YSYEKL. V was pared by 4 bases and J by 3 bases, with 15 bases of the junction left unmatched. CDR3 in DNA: TGCGCCAGCAGCCCTATGTTCCGGGACAGTTCTTTCTACGAGCAGTACTTC. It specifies CASSPMFRDSSFYEQYF.

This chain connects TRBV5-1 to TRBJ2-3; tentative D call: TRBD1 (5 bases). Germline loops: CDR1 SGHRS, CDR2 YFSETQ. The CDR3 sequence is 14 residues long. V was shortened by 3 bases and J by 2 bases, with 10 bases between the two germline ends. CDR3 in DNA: TGCGCCAGCAGCTCCGGACATTTCACAGATACGCAGTATTTT. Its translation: CASSSGHFTDTQYF.

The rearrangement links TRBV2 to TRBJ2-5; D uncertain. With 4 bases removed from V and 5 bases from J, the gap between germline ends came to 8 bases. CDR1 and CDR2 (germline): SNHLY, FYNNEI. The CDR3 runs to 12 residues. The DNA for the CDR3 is TGTGCCAGCAGTGCGGGTGGGGAGACCCAGTACTTC. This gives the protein CASSAGGETQYF.

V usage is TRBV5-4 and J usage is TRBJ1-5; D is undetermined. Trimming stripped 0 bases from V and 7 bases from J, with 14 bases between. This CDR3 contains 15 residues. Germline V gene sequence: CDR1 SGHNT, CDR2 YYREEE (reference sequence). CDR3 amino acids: CASSLARVETQPQHF. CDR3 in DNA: TGTGCCAGCAGCTTGGCTCGGGTTGAAACGCAGCCCCAGCATTTT. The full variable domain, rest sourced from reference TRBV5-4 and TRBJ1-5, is ETGVTQSPTHLIKTRGQQVTLRCSSQSGHNTVSWYQQALGQGPQFIFQYYREEENGRGNFPPRFSGLQFPNYSSELNVNALELDDSALYLCASSLARVETQPQHFGDGTRLSIL.

DNA for the CDR3: TGTGCCAGCAGCCTACTAGCGGGGATCACCGGGGAGCTGTTTTTT. Translation: CASSLLAGITGELFF. V is TRBV3-1 (or the pseudogene TRBV3-2) and J is TRBJ2-2, with 10 bases fitting TRBD2. The ends lost 4 bases at V and 4 bases at J; junction bases unmatched: 3. CDR1 LGHDT and CDR2 YNNKEL come from the germline V gene (reference sequence). The CDR3 totals 15 residues.

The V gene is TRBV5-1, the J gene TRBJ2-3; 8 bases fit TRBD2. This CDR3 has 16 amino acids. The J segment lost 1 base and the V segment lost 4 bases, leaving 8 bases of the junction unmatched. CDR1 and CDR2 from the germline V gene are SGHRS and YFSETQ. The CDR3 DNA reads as TGCGCCAGCAGCCCCCGGGGAGCGGGAGGCACAGATACGCAGTATTTT. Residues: CASSPRGAGGTDTQYF.

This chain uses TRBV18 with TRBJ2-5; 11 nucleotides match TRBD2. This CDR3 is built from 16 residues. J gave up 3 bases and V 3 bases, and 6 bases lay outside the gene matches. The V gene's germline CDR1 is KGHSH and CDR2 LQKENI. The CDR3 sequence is CASSPPSGGTKETQYF. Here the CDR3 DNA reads TGTGCCAGCTCACCCCCTAGCGGGGGGACGAAAGAGACCCAGTACTTC.

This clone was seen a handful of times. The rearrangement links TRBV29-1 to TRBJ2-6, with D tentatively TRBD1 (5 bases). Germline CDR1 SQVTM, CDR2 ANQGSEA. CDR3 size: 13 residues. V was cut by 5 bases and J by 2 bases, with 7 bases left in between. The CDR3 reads CSVRGAGANVLTF. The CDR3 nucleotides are TGCAGCGTTAGGGGCGCTGGGGCCAACGTCCTGACTTTC. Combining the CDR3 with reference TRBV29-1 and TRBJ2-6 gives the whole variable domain SAVISQKPSRDICQRGTSLTIQCQVDSQVTMMFWYRQQPGQSLTLIATANQGSEATYESGFVIDKFPISRPNLTFSTLTVSNMSPEDSSIYLCSVRGAGANVLTFGAGSRLTVL.

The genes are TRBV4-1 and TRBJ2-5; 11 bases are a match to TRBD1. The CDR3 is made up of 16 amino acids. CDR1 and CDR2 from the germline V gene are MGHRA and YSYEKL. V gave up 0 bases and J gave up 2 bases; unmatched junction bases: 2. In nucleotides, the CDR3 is TGCGCCAGCAGCCAAGACGGGACAGGGGGTCAAGAGACCCAGTACTTC. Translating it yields CASSQDGTGGQETQYF.

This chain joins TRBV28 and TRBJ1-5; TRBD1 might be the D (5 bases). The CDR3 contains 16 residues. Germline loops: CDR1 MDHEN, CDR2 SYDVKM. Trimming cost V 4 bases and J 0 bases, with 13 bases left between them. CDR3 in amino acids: CASSSPHGGSNQPQHF. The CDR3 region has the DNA TGTGCCAGCAGTTCCCCCCACGGGGGTAGCAATCAGCCCCAGCATTTT.

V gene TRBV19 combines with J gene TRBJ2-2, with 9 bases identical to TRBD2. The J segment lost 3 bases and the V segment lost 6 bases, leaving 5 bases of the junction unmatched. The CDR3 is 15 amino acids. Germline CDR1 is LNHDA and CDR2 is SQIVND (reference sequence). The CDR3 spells CASSSSGSYTGELFF. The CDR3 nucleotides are TGTGCCAGTAGCAGTAGCGGGAGTTACACCGGGGAGCTGTTTTTT.

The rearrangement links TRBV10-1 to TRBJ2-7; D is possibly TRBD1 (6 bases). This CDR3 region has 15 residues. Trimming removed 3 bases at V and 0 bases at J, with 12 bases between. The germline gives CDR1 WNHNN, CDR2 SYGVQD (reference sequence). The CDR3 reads CASSDPGQSSYEQYF. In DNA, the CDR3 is TGCGCCAGCAGTGACCCAGGACAGAGCTCCTACGAGCAGTACTTC.

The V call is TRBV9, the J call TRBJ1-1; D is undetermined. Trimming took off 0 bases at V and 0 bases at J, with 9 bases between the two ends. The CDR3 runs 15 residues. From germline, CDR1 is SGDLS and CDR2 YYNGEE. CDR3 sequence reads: CASSVGAIMNTEAFF. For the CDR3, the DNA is TGTGCCAGCAGCGTAGGGGCGATAATGAACACTGAAGCTTTCTTT.

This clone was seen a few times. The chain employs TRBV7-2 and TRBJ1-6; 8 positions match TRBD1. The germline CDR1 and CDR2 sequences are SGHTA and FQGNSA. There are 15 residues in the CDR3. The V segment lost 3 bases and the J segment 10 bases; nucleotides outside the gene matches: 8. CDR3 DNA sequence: TGTGCCAGCAGCTTTTTGGACAGGGATGGATCACCCCTCCACTTT. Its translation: CASSFLDRDGSPLHF. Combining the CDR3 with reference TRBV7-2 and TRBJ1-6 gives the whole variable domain GAGVSQSPSNKVTEKGKDVELRCDPISGHTALYWYRQSLGQGLEFLIYFQGNSAPDKSGLPSDRFSAERTGGSVSTLTIQRTQQEDSAVYLCASSFLDRDGSPLHFGNGTRLTVT.

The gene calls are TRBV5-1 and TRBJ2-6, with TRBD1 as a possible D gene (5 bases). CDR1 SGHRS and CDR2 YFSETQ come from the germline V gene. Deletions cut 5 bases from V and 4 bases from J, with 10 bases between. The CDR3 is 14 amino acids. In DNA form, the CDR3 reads TGCGCCAGCAGATCAGGGTACGGGGCCAACGTCCTGACTTTC. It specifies CASRSGYGANVLTF.

CDR3 bases: TGTGCCAGCAGCCCATACGGGACAACTAATGAAAAACTGTTTTTT. It codes for CASSPYGTTNEKLFF. This sequence joins TRBV28 and TRBJ1-4, with D hard to call. The CDR3 is made up of 15 amino acids. Trimming removed 6 bases from V and 0 bases from J, with 11 bases in between. Germline loops: CDR1 MDHEN, CDR2 SYDVKM.

DNA of the CDR3: TGCGCCAGCAGCCAACTAGGGGTTTCTGGGGCCAACGTCCTGACTTTC. Translated, it gives CASSQLGVSGANVLTF. The chain couples TRBV4-1 to TRBJ2-6; perhaps TRBD1 as D (5 bases). In germline, CDR1 is MGHRA, CDR2 YSYEKL. The CDR3 spans 16 residues. Trimming cost V 2 bases and J 1 base, with 9 bases left between them.

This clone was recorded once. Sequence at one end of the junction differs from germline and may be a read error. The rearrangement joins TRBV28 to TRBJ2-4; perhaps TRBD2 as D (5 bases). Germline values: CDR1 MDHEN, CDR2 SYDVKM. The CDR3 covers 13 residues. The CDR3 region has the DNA TGTGCCAGCAGTCTCCGAGGAGGCACCCGCCGGGACTTC. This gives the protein CASSLRGGTRRDF.

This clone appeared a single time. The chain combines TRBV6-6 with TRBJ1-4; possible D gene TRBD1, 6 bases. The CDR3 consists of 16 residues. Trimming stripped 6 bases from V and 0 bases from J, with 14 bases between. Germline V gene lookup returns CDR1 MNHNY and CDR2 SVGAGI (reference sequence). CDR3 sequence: CASRLDRPATNEKLFF. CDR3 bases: TGTGCCAGCAGATTAGACAGGCCCGCAACTAATGAAAAACTGTTTTTT.

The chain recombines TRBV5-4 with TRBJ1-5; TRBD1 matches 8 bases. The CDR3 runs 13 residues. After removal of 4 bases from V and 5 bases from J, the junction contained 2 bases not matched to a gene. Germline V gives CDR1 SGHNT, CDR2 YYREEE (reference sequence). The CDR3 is CASSTGGDQPQHF. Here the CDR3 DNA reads TGTGCCAGCAGCACAGGGGGTGATCAGCCCCAGCATTTT.

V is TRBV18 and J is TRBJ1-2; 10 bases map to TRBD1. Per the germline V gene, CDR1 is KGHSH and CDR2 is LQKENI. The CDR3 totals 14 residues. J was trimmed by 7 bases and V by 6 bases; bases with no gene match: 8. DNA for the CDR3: TGTGCCAGCTCGGACAGGGGGATTTACTCTGGCTACACCTTC. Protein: CASSDRGIYSGYTF.

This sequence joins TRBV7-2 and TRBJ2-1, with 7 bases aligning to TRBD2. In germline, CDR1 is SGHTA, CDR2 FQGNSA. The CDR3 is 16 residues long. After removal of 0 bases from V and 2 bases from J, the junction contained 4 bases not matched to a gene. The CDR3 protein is CASSLAGGSPYNEQFF. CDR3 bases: TGTGCCAGCAGCTTAGCAGGCGGGAGCCCCTACAATGAGCAGTTCTTC.

In DNA, the CDR3 is TGTGCCAGCAGCCACCGACCGGAGCTCTATGGCTACACCTTC. Protein sequence: CASSHRPELYGYTF. The V and J genes are TRBV7-8 and TRBJ1-2; D not certain. The CDR3 totals 14 residues. Looked up from germline, CDR1 is SGHVS and CDR2 is FQNEAQ. Trimming removed 5 bases from V and 4 bases from J, with 14 bases in between.

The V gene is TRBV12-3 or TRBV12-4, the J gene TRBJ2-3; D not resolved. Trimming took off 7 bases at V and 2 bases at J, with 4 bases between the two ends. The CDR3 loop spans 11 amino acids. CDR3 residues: CASTLTDTQYF. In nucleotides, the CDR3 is TGTGCCAGCACCCTCACAGATACGCAGTATTTT.